This is a list of T cell receptor beta chains from one sample in a study of control samples from healthy donors and cancer patients. The assay was immunoSEQ multiplex PCR, and TCRdb's table has in-frame clones only and misses some. The data show roughly 80,000 clones, roughly 91% seen once. Input material: blood. The receptors come from a man over 45 in good health. Each CDR3 is given with its conserved first and last residue. D genes are given only for firm matches. Clone size is not always given. Where it is, it says once, few, many or a class for expanded clones.

CASSPQPSTGNYGYTF	TGTGCCAGCAGCCCTCAACCCTCGACGGGAAACTATGGCTACACCTTC	TRBJ1-2	NA	TRBV9	NA
CASTPSTSSYNEQFF	TGTGCCAGCACCCCGTCCACGAGCTCCTACAATGAGCAGTTCTTC	TRBJ2-1	NA	TRBV9	NA
CASSLDSAGYTF	TGTGCCAGCAGCTTAGACAGTGCGGGCTACACCTTC	TRBJ1-2	NA	TRBV7-9	NA
CASSVGTVNSPLHF	TGCGCCAGCAGCGTCGGGACAGTTAATTCACCCCTCCACTTT	TRBJ1-6	NA	TRBV4-1	TRBD1
CASSTSGGTDTQYF	TGTGCCAGCAGCACGAGCGGGGGCACAGATACGCAGTATTTT	TRBJ2-3	NA	TRBV7-9	TRBD2
CASSQGGGQGDHEQYF	TGTGCCAGCAGCCAAGGGGGAGGACAGGGGGACCACGAGCAGTACTTC	TRBJ2-7	NA	TRBV3-1/TRBV3-2	TRBD1
CASSLITGVRETQYF	TGCGCCAGCAGCCTGATTACAGGGGTTAGAGAGACCCAGTACTTC	TRBJ2-5	NA	TRBV5-1	TRBD1
CASSLTAGDTQYF	TGTGCCAGCAGTTTAACCGCGGGGGATACGCAGTATTTT	TRBJ2-3	NA	TRBV27	NA
CASSSVGQGVSEQYF	TGTGCCAGCAGCTCAGTGGGACAGGGGGTCAGCGAGCAGTACTTC	TRBJ2-7	NA	TRBV5-6	TRBD1
CASSERTGYGYTF	TGTGCCAGCAGTGAACGAACAGGCTATGGCTACACCTTC	TRBJ1-2	NA	TRBV6-1	NA
CASSEQKAYGYTF	TGCGCCAGCAGTGAACAGAAGGCCTATGGCTACACCTTC	TRBJ1-2	NA	TRBV10-1	NA
CASSPWTSGGDEDTQYF	TGTGCCAGCAGCCCCTGGACTAGCGGGGGGGACGAGGATACGCAGTATTTT	TRBJ2-3	NA	TRBV7-9	TRBD2
CASSDSSRTDSGNTIYF	TGTGCCAGCAGTGATAGTTCTCGGACAGACTCTGGAAACACCATATATTTT	TRBJ1-3	NA	TRBV6-1	NA
CASSVFFHPRGLSLAFF	TGTGCCAGCAGCGTCTTTTTCCATCCCAGGGGACTCTCCTTAGCTTTCTTT	TRBJ1-1	NA	TRBV5-6	NA
CASRRPDRGLEEQYF	TGCGCCAGCAGAAGACCGGACAGGGGGCTGGAAGAGCAGTACTTC	TRBJ2-7	NA	TRBV10-2	TRBD1
CASQFSGGEQFF	TGCGCCAGCCAGTTCAGCGGGGGGGAGCAGTTCTTC	TRBJ2-1	NA	TRBV5-1	TRBD2
CASRRQGGAGTDTQYF	TGTGCCAGTAGGAGACAAGGTGGAGCTGGCACAGATACGCAGTATTTT	TRBJ2-3	NA	TRBV19	NA
CASSETGFNTEAFF	TGTGCCAGCAGTGAAACAGGGTTTAACACTGAAGCTTTCTTT	TRBJ1-1	NA	TRBV6-1	NA
CASSLQQGSGYTF	TGTGCCAGTAGTTTGCAACAGGGAAGTGGCTACACCTTC	TRBJ1-2	NA	TRBV19	NA
CASSPGTGMDEQYF	TGTGCCAGCAGTCCCGGGACAGGGATGGACGAGCAGTACTTC	TRBJ2-7	NA	TRBV6-5	TRBD1
CATSRDFGSPEKLFF	TGTGCCACCAGCAGAGATTTCGGATCTCCTGAAAAACTGTTTTTT	TRBJ1-4	medium-sized	TRBV15	NA
CASSLNDRRLFF	TGTGCCAGCAGTTTGAACGACCGGAGACTGTTTTTT	TRBJ1-4	NA	TRBV28	NA
CASSHRGRNEQYF	TGTGCCAGTAGTCACAGGGGGCGAAACGAGCAGTACTTC	TRBJ2-7	NA	TRBV19	TRBD1
CASLPRPNSNQPQHF	TGTGCCAGCCTGCCACGGCCAAATAGCAATCAGCCCCAGCATTTT	TRBJ1-5	NA	TRBV19	NA
CASSFGAVVQYF	TGTGCCAGCAGTTTTGGGGCAGTAGTACAGTACTTC	TRBJ2-7	NA	TRBV12-3/TRBV12-4	NA
CASSREEEGEETQYF	TGTGCCAGCAGCCGAGAAGAAGAAGGTGAGGAGACCCAGTACTTC	TRBJ2-5	NA	TRBV7-8	NA
CASSQDRVGSYEQYF	TGTGCCAGCAGTCAGGACAGGGTTGGTTCCTACGAGCAGTACTTC	TRBJ2-7	NA	TRBV6-6	TRBD1
CASSLSGAYYNEQFF	TGTGCCAGTAGTTTGTCAGGGGCTTACTACAATGAGCAGTTCTTC	TRBJ2-1	NA	TRBV19	NA
CASSLRGQGANTGELFF	TGTGCCAGCAGCTTAAGGGGGCAGGGGGCGAACACCGGGGAGCTGTTTTTT	TRBJ2-2	few	TRBV11-2	TRBD1
CATSVRLEETQYF	TGTGCCACCAGCGTAAGGCTAGAAGAGACCCAGTACTTC	TRBJ2-5	NA	TRBV15	NA
CASSARGRSGGNTIYF	TGTGCCAGTAGTGCTCGGGGACGGTCCGGGGGAAACACCATATATTTT	TRBJ1-3	once	TRBV19	NA
CASSSPRDGDDGYTF	TGTGCCAGCAGTTCGCCCCGGGACGGAGACGATGGCTACACCTTC	TRBJ1-2	NA	TRBV6-5	NA
CASSPQGGPNYGYTF	TGTGCCAGCTCACCTCAAGGGGGGCCTAACTATGGCTACACCTTC	TRBJ1-2	NA	TRBV18	NA
CASSRSTVLEAFF	TGTGCCAGCAGCCGGTCTACTGTCTTAGAAGCTTTCTTT	TRBJ1-1	once	TRBV6-6	NA
CASSIDRDPYNEQFF	TGTGCCAGTAGTATAGACAGGGACCCCTACAATGAGCAGTTCTTC	TRBJ2-1	once	TRBV19	NA
CASSPGTGRSPLHF	TGTGCCAGCTCCCCAGGGACAGGTCGTTCACCCCTCCACTTT	TRBJ1-6	NA	TRBV18	TRBD1
CASSLTGRMADTQYF	TGCGCCAGCAGCTTAACAGGGAGGATGGCAGATACGCAGTATTTT	TRBJ2-3	NA	TRBV5-1	NA
CASSGTANEKLFF	TGTGCCAGCAGCGGGACAGCAAACGAAAAACTGTTTTTT	TRBJ1-4	NA	TRBV11-3	TRBD1
CASSIDPVGGGHGYTF	TGTGCCAGTAGTATAGATCCCGTAGGAGGGGGCCATGGCTACACCTTC	TRBJ1-2	NA	TRBV19	TRBD1
CASSYGADRGGYTF	TGTGCCAGCAGTTACGGGGCGGACAGGGGTGGCTACACCTTC	TRBJ1-2	NA	TRBV6-6	TRBD1
CASSQAGRSLNLPLHF	TGTGCCAGCAGCCAAGCCGGACGGAGCCTCAATTTACCCCTCCACTTT	TRBJ1-6	NA	TRBV14	NA
CATSRGGGGPYGYTF	TGTGCCACCAGCAGGGGTGGCGGAGGGCCCTATGGCTACACCTTC	TRBJ1-2	NA	TRBV15	NA
CASSLVPAGRTYEQYF	TGTGCCAGCAGCTTAGTCCCGGCAGGGCGAACGTACGAGCAGTACTTC	TRBJ2-7	NA	TRBV11-2	NA